This T cell receptor (beta chain) was identified in a study of radiotherapy plus CTLA-4 blockade in lung cancer. V lost 6 bases, J lost 2 bases, and 10 bases stayed unmatched. The CDR3 sequence is 15 residues long. Germline V gives CDR1 MNHEY, CDR2 SMNVEV (reference sequence). TCRdb keeps only in-frame clones here, not all; method: immunoSEQ multiplex PCR. The sample lists 64,000 or so clones, 72% seen once, with around 8.3% in the top ten. This clone was observed a handful of times. The chain joins TRBV27 to TRBJ2-7, with 7 bases matching TRBD1. Source: peripheral blood, taken from a patient treated with radiotherapy plus ipilimumab. The sequence was obtained from a human donor with non-small cell lung cancer whose response to radiotherapy plus ipilimumab could not be evaluated. The CDR3 here is CASSVASTGAYEQYF. The CDR3 DNA sequence: TGTGCCAGCAGCGTAGCTTCAACAGGGGCCTACGAGCAGTACTTC.